The 28 T cell receptor beta chains below all came from one sample that was sequenced in a study of cytomegalovirus exposure and HLA in healthy donors. The PCR employed 60 Vbeta primers together with 13 Jbeta primers. Using immunoSEQ multiplex PCR, the repertoire was profiled, and TCRdb retains in-frame clones only, with some absent. The table records 130,000 to 150,000 clones, over 60% of them present only once. Sequences were obtained from PBMCs. The receptors derive from a man between 35 and 55 years old in good health and CMV-seronegative.

The chain has TRBV4-3 and TRBJ2-7; 12 nucleotides match TRBD1. The germline gives CDR1 LGHNA, CDR2 YSLEER. With 5 bases clipped from V and 5 bases from J, the junction kept 10 bases outside the gene matches. The length of the CDR3 is 16 residues. CDR3 coding DNA: TGCGCCAGCAGCAGTTCCGGGACAGGGGGCGGTGACGAGCAGTACTTC. Translating gives CASSSSGTGGGDEQYF.

The chain recombines TRBV9 with TRBJ2-3; 11 bases are a match to TRBD2. There are 15 residues in the CDR3. CDR1 and CDR2 from the germline V gene are SGDLS and YYNGEE. Germline trimming cut 2 bases from V and 1 base from J; bases unmatched to any gene: 0. The CDR3 sequence is CASSVSGGGTDTQYF. The DNA for the CDR3 is TGTGCCAGCAGCGTTAGCGGGGGGGGCACAGATACGCAGTATTTT.

V is TRBV18 and J is TRBJ2-7; 9 bases line up with TRBD2. Per the germline V gene, CDR1 is KGHSH and CDR2 is LQKENI. This CDR3 has 15 residues. V dropped 5 bases and J dropped 2; count of bases not matched to a gene: 7. The CDR3 nucleotides are TGTGCCAGCTCATCAGGGACTAGCTTAGCCTACGAGCAGTACTTC. Its translation is CASSSGTSLAYEQYF.

This clone has only a few counts. This sequence joins TRBV28 and TRBJ2-3; 7 bases line up with TRBD2. CDR3 length equals 18 residues. V dropped 6 bases and J dropped 1; count of bases not matched to a gene: 16. Germline CDR1 MDHEN, CDR2 SYDVKM. The CDR3 sequence is CASRAGWTRPTGTDTQYF. The CDR3 region has the DNA TGTGCCAGCAGGGCGGGATGGACTAGGCCTACAGGCACAGATACGCAGTATTTT.

The chain employs TRBV6-1 and TRBJ1-2; the D gene is possibly TRBD1 (5 bases). The CDR3 sequence is 13 residues long. Germline V gene sequence: CDR1 MNHNS, CDR2 SASEGT. This chain's CDR3 is CAGGGGKAGGYTF. In DNA, the CDR3 is TGTGCGGGGGGGGGAGGAAAGGCCGGTGGCTACACCTTC.

The V call is TRBV4-1, the J call TRBJ2-7; 9 bases agree with TRBD2. Germline assignment: CDR1 MGHRA and CDR2 YSYEKL. V trimming: 4 bases; J trimming: 3 bases; junction bases outside the gene matches: 10. CDR3 length: 16 amino acids. The CDR3 region is CASSPEEVAGVYEQYF. CDR3 nucleotide sequence: TGCGCCAGCAGCCCGGAGGAAGTAGCGGGAGTCTACGAGCAGTACTTC.

This rearrangement joins TRBV28 to TRBJ2-7; TRBD2 might be the D (6 bases). The V gene's germline CDR1 is MDHEN and CDR2 SYDVKM. The CDR3 sequence is 15 residues long. The germline V and J ends were trimmed by 5 bases and 4 bases, with 18 bases remaining between them. CDR3 in DNA: TGTGCCAGCAGTCCACGGGGTAGCGGTCGTTACGAGCAGTACTTC. This gives the protein CASSPRGSGRYEQYF.

The rearrangement links TRBV21-1 to TRBJ1-6. TRBV21-1 is a recognized pseudogene. The CDR3 runs to 20 residues. CDR3 nucleotides: TGTGCCAGCAGCAAGATGAGGGGGGCGAGCGGGAGCTCCTATAATTCACCCCTCCACTTT. Its protein product is CASSKMRGASGSSYNSPLHF.

The CDR3: CATTDTSRQETQYF. The CDR3 DNA is TGTGCCACCACGGACACGAGTAGACAAGAGACCCAGTACTTC. The chain has TRBV6-1 and TRBJ2-5; D is possibly TRBD1 (5 bases). CDR1 and CDR2 from the germline V gene are MNHNS and SASEGT. The germline V and J ends were trimmed by 10 bases and 2 bases, with 17 bases remaining between them. The CDR3 totals 14 residues.

The V and J genes are TRBV6-6 and TRBJ1-1; D ambiguous. V lost 4 bases and J 5 bases, leaving 14 bases between the germline ends. CDR1 is MNHNY and CDR2 is SVGAGI in the germline V gene (reference sequence). This CDR3 contains 14 residues. This chain's CDR3 is CASSSTGSKTEAFF. In DNA form, the CDR3 reads TGTGCCAGCAGTTCCACGGGATCCAAGACTGAAGCTTTCTTT.

This chain connects TRBV5-1 to TRBJ2-3; D gene unclear. The CDR3 loop spans 15 amino acids. Looked up from germline, CDR1 is SGHRS and CDR2 is YFSETQ. V was shortened by 1 base and J by 1 base, with 10 bases between the two germline ends. The CDR3 region is CASSLYDFGTDTQYF. The CDR3 nucleotides read TGCGCCAGCAGCTTGTACGACTTTGGCACAGATACGCAGTATTTT.

The chain has TRBV6-6 and TRBJ2-7; the D gene is possibly TRBD1 (5 bases). V lost 5 bases and J 4 bases, leaving 9 bases between the germline ends. Germline CDR1 MNHNY, CDR2 SVGAGI (reference sequence). This CDR3 has 12 amino acids. The CDR3 region has the DNA TGTGCCAGCAGTGTCCAGGGTTACGAGCAGTACTTC. Amino acid sequence: CASSVQGYEQYF.

The chain links TRBV28 to TRBJ2-4, with D perhaps TRBD2 (5 bases). Germline values: CDR1 MDHEN, CDR2 SYDVKM. The CDR3 consists of 15 residues. Trimming took 3 bases from V and 3 from J, leaving 12 bases between them. The CDR3 nucleotides read TGTGCCAGCAGTTTTGAGAGTGAGGGCAAAAACATTCAGTACTTC. It translates to CASSFESEGKNIQYF.

This chain connects TRBV6-5 to TRBJ1-3, with no clear D. From germline, CDR1 is MNHEY and CDR2 SVGAGI. This CDR3 spans 14 amino acids. V lost 5 bases to trimming and J lost 4 bases, with 12 bases between them. The CDR3 spells CASSRVLSGNTIYF. The CDR3 DNA follows: TGTGCCAGCAGTCGCGTGCTGTCGGGAAACACCATATATTTT.

The gene calls are TRBV19 and TRBJ1-1, with D unresolved. In germline, CDR1 is LNHDA, CDR2 SQIVND (reference sequence). V was trimmed by 1 base and J by 6 bases, leaving 9 bases between them. CDR3 length equals 13 residues. CDR3: CASSIGPSAEAFF. The DNA of the CDR3 is TGTGCCAGTAGTATAGGCCCCTCGGCTGAAGCTTTCTTT.

V and J are TRBV12-5 and TRBJ2-5; 7 nucleotides align to TRBD1. The CDR3 is made up of 15 amino acids. Germline assignment: CDR1 LGHNT and CDR2 FRNRAP. Trimming removed 4 bases from V and 1 base from J; junction bases left unmatched: 6. DNA of the CDR3: TGTGCTAGTGGTTCATGGGACAGACCCCAAGAGACCCAGTACTTC. Its protein product is CASGSWDRPQETQYF.

The chain joins TRBV10-3 to TRBJ2-1, with TRBD1 identical over 9 bases. The germline CDR1 and CDR2 sequences are ENHRY and SYGVKD. The CDR3 length is 16 residues. V was clipped by 0 bases and J by 5 bases; unmatched bases: 5. DNA for the CDR3: TGTGCCATCAGTGAGTCGGTAGGGACAGGGAACAATGAGCAGTTCTTC. It codes for CAISESVGTGNNEQFF.

The chain combines TRBV6-5 with TRBJ1-2; maybe TRBD1 (6 bases). This CDR3 region has 14 residues. CDR1 MNHEY and CDR2 SVGAGI come from the germline V gene. V was trimmed by 1 base and J by 6 bases, leaving 12 bases between them. The CDR3 protein is CASSYFRTGNGYTF. CDR3 nucleotide sequence: TGTGCCAGCAGTTACTTTCGTACAGGGAATGGCTACACCTTC.

This clone was seen just once. V gene TRBV6-6 combines with J gene TRBJ1-2; 12 bases are a match to TRBD1. Unmatched junction bases numbered 7, after V lost 7 bases and J lost 10 bases. This CDR3 is built from 13 residues. Germline V gene data show CDR1 as MNHNY and CDR2 as SVGAGI (reference sequence). The DNA for the CDR3 is TGTGCCAGCAACCAGGGGACAGGGGGCGTCTACACCTTC. Encoded protein: CASNQGTGGVYTF.

This rearrangement joins TRBV7-2 to TRBJ1-5, with a possible D match to TRBD1 (6 bases). CDR3 length: 15 amino acids. The germline V gene has CDR1 SGHTA and CDR2 FQGNSA. V gave up 5 bases and J gave up 1 base, with 12 bases separating them. The CDR3 DNA reads as TGTGCCAGCAGCCTTGTTCAGGGGAGCAATCAGCCCCAGCATTTT. This codes for CASSLVQGSNQPQHF.

The chain has TRBV11-2 and TRBJ2-1, with 7 bases fitting TRBD2. The CDR3 runs 16 residues. The ends lost 3 bases at V and 0 bases at J; junction bases unmatched: 5. CDR1 is SGHAT and CDR2 is FQNNGV in the germline V gene. DNA for the CDR3: TGTGCCAGCAGCTTGGCAGCGGGGATCTCCTACAATGAGCAGTTCTTC. Translated, it gives CASSLAAGISYNEQFF.

The V and J genes are TRBV5-1 and TRBJ1-2; 8 nucleotides align to TRBD1. Trimming cost V 4 bases and J 8 bases; bases outside gene matches: 4. Germline V gives CDR1 SGHRS, CDR2 YFSETQ. This CDR3 has 12 residues. CDR3 region: CASSLDREGYTF. The CDR3 DNA is TGCGCCAGCAGCCTGGACAGGGAAGGCTACACCTTC. The full variable domain, completed using reference TRBV5-1 and TRBJ1-2, is KAGVTQTPRYLIKTRGQQVTLSCSPISGHRSVSWYQQTPGQGLQFLFEYFSETQRNKGNFPGRFSGRQFSNSRSEMNVSTLELGDSALYLCASSLDREGYTFGSGTRLTVV.

This chain links TRBV28 with TRBJ1-5, with 7 bases lining up with TRBD1. Germline V CDR1 and CDR2: MDHEN, SYDVKM. Trimming took 7 bases from V and 2 from J; bases not matched to a gene: 5. There are 14 residues in the CDR3. CDR3 amino acids: CASTLQGGNQPQHF. CDR3 bases: TGTGCCAGCACCTTGCAGGGGGGCAATCAGCCCCAGCATTTT. Combining the CDR3 with reference TRBV28 and TRBJ1-5 gives the whole variable domain DVKVTQSSRYLVKRTGEKVFLECVQDMDHENMFWYRQDPGLGLRLIYFSYDVKMKEKGDIPEGYSVSREKKERFSLILESASTNQTSMYLCASTLQGGNQPQHFGDGTRLSIL.

This clone came up a few times. The chain recombines TRBV14 with TRBJ1-4; 7 bases map to TRBD1. The CDR3 runs to 15 residues. Germline loops: CDR1 SGHDN, CDR2 FVKESK. V dropped 4 bases and J dropped 1; count of bases not matched to a gene: 3. CDR3 region: CASSPTGQTNEKLFF. The CDR3 DNA is TGTGCCAGCAGCCCGACAGGGCAAACTAATGAAAAACTGTTTTTT.

The J gene is TRBJ2-1, the V gene TRBV28; TRBD1 might be the D (6 bases). CDR3 length: 14 amino acids. V lost 5 bases and J 9 bases, leaving 17 bases between the germline ends. Germline CDR1 reads MDHEN; CDR2 reads SYDVKM. In DNA, the CDR3 is TGTGCCAGCAGTCCTCTCTTAGGGGGAACTGAGCAGTTCTTC. This codes for CASSPLLGGTEQFF.

The chain couples TRBV5-4 to TRBJ2-2, with a tentative D call TRBD1 (5 bases). V lost 5 bases, J lost 5 bases, and 16 bases lay in between. The CDR3 covers 15 residues. The V gene's germline CDR1 is SGHNT and CDR2 YYREEE (reference sequence). The CDR3, as DNA: TGTGCCAGCAGAGGTGACTTAGGGGCTACCGGGGAGCTGTTTTTT. Protein sequence: CASRGDLGATGELFF.

The chain couples TRBV5-6 to TRBJ1-2; the match to TRBD1 covers 9 bases. V dropped 6 bases and J dropped 4; count of bases not matched to a gene: 13. The CDR3 is made up of 16 amino acids. CDR1 is SGHDT and CDR2 is YYEEEE in the germline V gene. Here the CDR3 DNA reads TGTGCCAGCACCCCAGGGTCGGGACAGGGAATCTATGGCTACACCTTC. Translated, it gives CASTPGSGQGIYGYTF.

The V gene is TRBV28, the J gene TRBJ2-7; a possible D gene is TRBD1 (5 bases). The CDR3 has 13 residues. V shed 5 bases and J shed 4 bases, with 12 bases lying between them. Germline CDR1 is MDHEN and CDR2 is SYDVKM. The CDR3 loop reads CASSTPDTYEQYF. DNA for the CDR3: TGTGCCAGCAGTACCCCGGACACTTACGAGCAGTACTTC.